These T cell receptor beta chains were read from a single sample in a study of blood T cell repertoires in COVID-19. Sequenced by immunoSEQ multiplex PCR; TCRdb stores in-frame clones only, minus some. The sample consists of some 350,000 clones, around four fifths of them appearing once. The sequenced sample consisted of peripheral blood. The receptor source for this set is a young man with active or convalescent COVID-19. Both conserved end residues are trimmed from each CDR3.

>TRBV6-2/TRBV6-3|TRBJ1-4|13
ASSLQETLNEKLF
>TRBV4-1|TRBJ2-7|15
ASSQGTQYSGSYEQY
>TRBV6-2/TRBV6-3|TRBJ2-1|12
ASSVSGSYNEQF
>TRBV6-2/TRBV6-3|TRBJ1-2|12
ASSRLATGGGYT
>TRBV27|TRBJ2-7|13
ASRVRTHGTYEQY
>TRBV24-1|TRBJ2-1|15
ATSDPGAASSYNEQF
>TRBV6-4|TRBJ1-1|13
ASRTRQGRDTEAF
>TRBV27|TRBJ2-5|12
ASSPRGVGETQY
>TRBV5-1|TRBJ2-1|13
ASSPGTGGGNEQF
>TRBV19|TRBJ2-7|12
ASSIGGGSYEQY
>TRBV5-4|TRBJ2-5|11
ASSLGGQETQY
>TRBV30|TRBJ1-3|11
AWRYYSGNTIY
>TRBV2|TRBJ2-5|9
AGGGEETQY
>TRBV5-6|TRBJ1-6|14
ASSPSSGTGDSPLH
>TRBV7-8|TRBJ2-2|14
ASSSDRGFATGELF
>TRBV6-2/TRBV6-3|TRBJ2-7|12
ASSYPPSSYEQY
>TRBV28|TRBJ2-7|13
ASSPLDRVAHEQY
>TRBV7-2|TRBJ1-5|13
ASSFTQGASQPQH
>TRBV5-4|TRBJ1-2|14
ASSLGADRGVYGYT
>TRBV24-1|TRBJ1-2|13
ATSGGQGGFYGYT
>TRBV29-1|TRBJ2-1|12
SALPRGGYDEQF
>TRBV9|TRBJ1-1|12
ASSVAGEGTEAF
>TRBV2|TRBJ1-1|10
ASSEERGSAF
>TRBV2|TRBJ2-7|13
ASSVQQGMTYEQY
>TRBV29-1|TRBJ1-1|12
SVEGDRENTEAF
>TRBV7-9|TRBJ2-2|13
ASSNPSGRAGELF
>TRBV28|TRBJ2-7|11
ASKGQGASEQY
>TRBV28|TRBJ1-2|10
ASSLAGVGYT
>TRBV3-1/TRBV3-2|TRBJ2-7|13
ASSPGTGTAYEQY
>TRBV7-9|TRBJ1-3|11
ASSQKIRDTIY
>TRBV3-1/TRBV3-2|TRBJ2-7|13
ASSQAPGTVHEQY
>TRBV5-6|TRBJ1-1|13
ATYRGWGMNTEAF
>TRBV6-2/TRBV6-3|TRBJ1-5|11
ASSLGAARTQH
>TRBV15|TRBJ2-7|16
ATSNRTGGAPNSYEQY
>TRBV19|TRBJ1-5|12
ASSIGGGSKPQH
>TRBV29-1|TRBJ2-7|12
SVARTGSTGEQY
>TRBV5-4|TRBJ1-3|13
ASSLKGIAGNTIY
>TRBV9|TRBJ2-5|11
ASSYSGQETQY
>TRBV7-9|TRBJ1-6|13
ASSRGGPSGVTLH
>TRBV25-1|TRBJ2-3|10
ASSPGSDTQY
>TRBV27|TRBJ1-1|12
ASSFNTGGTEAF
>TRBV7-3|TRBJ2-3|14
ASSRKVLAETDTQY
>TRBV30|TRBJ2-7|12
AWKAKRSSYEQY
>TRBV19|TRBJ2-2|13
ASSLGTGHTGELF
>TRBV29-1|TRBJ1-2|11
SVDGEKAYGYT
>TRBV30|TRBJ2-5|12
AWTPWTSQETQY
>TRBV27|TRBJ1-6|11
ASSLLPGSPLH
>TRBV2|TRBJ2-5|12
ASSRLAGGETQY